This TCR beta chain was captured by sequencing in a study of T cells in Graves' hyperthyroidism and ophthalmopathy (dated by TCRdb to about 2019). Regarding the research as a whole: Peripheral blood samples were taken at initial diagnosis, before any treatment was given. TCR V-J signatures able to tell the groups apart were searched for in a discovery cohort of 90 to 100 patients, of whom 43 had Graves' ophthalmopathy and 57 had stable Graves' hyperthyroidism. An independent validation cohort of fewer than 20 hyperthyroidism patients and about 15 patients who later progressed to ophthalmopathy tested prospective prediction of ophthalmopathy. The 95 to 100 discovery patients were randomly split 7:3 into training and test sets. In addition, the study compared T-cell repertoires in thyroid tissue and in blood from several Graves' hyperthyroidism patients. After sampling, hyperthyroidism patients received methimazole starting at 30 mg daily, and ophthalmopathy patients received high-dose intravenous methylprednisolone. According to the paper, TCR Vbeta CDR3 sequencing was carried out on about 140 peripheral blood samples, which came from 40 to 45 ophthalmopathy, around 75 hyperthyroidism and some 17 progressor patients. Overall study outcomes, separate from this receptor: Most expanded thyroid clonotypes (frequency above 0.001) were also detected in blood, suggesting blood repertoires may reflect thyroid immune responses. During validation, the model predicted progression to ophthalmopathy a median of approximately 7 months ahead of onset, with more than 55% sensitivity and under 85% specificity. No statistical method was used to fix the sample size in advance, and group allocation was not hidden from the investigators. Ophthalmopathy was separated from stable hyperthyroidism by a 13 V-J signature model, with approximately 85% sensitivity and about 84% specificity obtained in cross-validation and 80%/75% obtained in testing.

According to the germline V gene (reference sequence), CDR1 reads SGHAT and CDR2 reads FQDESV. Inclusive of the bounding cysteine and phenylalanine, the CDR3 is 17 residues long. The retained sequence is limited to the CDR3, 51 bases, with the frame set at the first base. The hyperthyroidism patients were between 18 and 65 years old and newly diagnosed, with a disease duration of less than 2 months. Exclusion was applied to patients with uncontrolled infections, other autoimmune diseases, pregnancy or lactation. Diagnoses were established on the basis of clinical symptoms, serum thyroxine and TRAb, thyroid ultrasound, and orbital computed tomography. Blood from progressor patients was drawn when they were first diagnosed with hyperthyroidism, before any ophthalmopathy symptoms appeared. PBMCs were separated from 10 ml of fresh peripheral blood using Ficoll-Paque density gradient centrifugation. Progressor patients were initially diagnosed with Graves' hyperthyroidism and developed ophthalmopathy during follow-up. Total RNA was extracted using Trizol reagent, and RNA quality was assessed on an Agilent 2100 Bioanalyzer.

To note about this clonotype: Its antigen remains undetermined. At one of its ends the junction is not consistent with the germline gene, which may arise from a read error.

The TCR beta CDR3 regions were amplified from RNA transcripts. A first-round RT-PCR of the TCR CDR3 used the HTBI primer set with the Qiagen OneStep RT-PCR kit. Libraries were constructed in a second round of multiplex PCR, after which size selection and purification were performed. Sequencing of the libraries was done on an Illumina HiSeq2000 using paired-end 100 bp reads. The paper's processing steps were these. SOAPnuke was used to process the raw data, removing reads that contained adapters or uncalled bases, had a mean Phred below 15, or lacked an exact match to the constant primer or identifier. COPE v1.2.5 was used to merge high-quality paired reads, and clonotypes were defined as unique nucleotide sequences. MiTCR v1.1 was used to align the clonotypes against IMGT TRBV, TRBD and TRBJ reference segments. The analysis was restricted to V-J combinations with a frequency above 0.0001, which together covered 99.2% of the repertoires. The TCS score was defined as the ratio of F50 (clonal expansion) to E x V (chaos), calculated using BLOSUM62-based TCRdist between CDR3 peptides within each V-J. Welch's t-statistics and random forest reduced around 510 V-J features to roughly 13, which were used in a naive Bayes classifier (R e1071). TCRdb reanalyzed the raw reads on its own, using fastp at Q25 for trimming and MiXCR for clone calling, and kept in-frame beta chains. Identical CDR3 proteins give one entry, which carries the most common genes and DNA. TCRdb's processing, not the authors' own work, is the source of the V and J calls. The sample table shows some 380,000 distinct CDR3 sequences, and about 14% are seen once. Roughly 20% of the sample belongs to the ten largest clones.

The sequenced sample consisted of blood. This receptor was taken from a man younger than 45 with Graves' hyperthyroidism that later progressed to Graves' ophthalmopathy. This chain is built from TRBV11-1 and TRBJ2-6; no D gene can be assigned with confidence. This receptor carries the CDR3 CAGSLSRALEGANVLTF. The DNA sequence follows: TGTGCCGGCAGCTTAAGCCGGGCCCTTGAAGGGGCCAACGTCCTGACTTTC.